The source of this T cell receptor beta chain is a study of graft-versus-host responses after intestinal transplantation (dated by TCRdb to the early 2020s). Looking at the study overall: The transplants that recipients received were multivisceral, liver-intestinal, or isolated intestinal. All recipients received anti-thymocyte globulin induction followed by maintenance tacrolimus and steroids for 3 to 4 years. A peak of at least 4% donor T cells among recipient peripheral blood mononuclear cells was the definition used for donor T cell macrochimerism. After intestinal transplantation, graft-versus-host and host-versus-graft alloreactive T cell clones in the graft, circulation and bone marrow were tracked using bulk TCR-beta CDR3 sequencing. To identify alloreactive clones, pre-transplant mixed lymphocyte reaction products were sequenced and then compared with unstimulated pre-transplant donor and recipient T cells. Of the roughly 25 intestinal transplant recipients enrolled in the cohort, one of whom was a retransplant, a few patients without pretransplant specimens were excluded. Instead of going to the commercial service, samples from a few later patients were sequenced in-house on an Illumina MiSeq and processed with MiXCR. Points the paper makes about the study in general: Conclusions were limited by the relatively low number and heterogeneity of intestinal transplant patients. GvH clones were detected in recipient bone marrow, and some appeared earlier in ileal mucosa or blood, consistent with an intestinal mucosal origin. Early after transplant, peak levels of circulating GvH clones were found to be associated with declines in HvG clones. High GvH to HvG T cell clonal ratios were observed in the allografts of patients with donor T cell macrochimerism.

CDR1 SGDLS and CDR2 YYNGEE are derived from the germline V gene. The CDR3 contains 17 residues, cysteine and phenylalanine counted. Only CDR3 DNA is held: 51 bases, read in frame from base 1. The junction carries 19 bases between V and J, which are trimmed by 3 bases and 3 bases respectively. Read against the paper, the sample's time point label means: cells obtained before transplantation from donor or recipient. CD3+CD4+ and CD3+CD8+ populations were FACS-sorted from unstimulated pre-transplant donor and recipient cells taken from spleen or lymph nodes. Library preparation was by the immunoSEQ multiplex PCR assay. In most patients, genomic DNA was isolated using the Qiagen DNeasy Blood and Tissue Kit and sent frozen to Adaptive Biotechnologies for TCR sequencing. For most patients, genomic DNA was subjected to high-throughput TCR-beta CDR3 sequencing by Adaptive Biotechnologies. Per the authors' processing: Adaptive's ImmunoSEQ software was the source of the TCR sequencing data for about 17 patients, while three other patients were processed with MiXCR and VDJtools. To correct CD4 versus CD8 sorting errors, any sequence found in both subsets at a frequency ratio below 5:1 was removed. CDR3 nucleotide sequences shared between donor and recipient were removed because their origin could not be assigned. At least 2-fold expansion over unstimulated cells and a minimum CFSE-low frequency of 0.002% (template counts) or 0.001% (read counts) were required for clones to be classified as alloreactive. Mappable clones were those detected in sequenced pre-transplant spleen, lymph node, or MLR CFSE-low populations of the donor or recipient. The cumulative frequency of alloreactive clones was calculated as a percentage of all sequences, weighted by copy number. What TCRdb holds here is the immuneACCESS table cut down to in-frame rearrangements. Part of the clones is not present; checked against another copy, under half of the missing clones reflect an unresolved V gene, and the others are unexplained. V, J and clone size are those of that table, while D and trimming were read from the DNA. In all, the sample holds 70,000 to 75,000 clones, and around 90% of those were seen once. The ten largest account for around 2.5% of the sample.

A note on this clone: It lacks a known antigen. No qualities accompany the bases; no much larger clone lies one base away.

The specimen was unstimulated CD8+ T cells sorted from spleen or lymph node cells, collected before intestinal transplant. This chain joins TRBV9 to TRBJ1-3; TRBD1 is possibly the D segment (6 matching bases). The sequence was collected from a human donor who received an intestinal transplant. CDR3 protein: CASSASGGALIGNTIYF. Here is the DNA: TGTGCCAGCAGCGCCAGTGGGGGGGCCTTAATTGGAAACACCATATATTTT. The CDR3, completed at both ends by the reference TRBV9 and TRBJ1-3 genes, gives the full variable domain DSGVTQTPKHLITATGQRVTLRCSPRSGDLSVYWYQQSLDQGLQFLIQYYNGEERAKGNILERFSAQQFPDLHSELNLSSLELGDSALYFCASSASGGALIGNTIYFGEGSWLTVV.